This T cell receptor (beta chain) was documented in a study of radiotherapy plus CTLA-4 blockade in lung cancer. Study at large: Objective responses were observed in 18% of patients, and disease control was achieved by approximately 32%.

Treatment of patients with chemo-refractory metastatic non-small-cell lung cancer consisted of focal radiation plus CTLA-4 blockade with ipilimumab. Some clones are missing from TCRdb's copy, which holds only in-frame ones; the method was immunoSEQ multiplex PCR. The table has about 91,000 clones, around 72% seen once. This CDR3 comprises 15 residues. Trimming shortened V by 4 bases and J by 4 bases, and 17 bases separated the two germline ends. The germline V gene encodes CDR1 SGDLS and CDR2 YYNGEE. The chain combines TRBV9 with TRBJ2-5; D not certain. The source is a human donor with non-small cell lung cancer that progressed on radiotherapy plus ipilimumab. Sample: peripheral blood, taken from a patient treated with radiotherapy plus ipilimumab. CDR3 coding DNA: TGTGCCAGCAGCCCCTCGGTAGATCGTGGAGAGACCCAGTACTTC. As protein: CASSPSVDRGETQYF. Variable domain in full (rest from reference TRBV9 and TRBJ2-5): DSGVTQTPKHLITATGQRVTLRCSPRSGDLSVYWYQQSLDQGLQFLIQYYNGEERAKGNILERFSAQQFPDLHSELNLSSLELGDSALYFCASSPSVDRGETQYFGPGTRLLVL.